Following are 20 T cell receptor beta chains from one sample sequenced in a study of cytomegalovirus exposure and HLA in healthy donors. Method: immunoSEQ multiplex PCR; TCRdb's copy keeps in-frame clones and lacks some. The table shows some 99,000 clones, with roughly 90% occurring only once. Sequencing was done on a sample of PBMCs. The receptors shown here come from a woman aged 18-29 years in good health and CMV-seronegative.

This clone was seen only a few times. This chain uses TRBV5-6 with TRBJ2-7; 7 bases map to TRBD1. The CDR3 spans 15 residues. V shed 2 bases, J shed 1 base, and the junction held 6 bases outside the gene matches. Looked up from germline, CDR1 is SGHDT and CDR2 is YYEEEE. In DNA form, the CDR3 reads TGTGCCAGCAGCTTCCTCCCGGACAGGTCCTACGAGCAGTACTTC. It yields the protein CASSFLPDRSYEQYF. Combining the CDR3 with reference TRBV5-6 and TRBJ2-7 gives the whole variable domain DAGVTQSPTHLIKTRGQQVTLRCSPKSGHDTVSWYQQALGQGPQFIFQYYEEEERQRGNFPDRFSGHQFPNYSSELNVNALLLGDSALYLCASSFLPDRSYEQYFGPGTRLTVT.

This chain connects TRBV13 to TRBJ2-1; 9 nucleotides line up with TRBD2. Germline values: CDR1 PRHDT, CDR2 FYEKMQ (reference sequence). Unmatched junction bases numbered 10, after V lost 2 bases and J lost 8 bases. The CDR3 consists of 16 residues. As DNA, the CDR3 is TGTGCCAGCAGCTTATCTAGCGGGGACAATATTGATGAGCAGTTCTTC. This codes for CASSLSSGDNIDEQFF. Complete variable domain (other parts from reference TRBV13 and TRBJ2-1): AAGVIQSPRHLIKEKRETATLKCYPIPRHDTVYWYQQGPGQDPQFLISFYEKMQSDKGSIPDRFSAQQFSDYHSELNMSSLELGDSALYFCASSLSSGDNIDEQFFGPGTRLTVL.

The chain couples TRBV28 to TRBJ2-7; 8 nucleotides line up with TRBD2. This CDR3 has 14 residues. V dropped 8 bases and J dropped 3; count of bases not matched to a gene: 9. The V gene's germline CDR1 is MDHEN and CDR2 SYDVKM. The CDR3 region has the DNA TGTGCCAGCCTCCTCGGGGGGGGATTCTACGAGCAGTACTTC. It specifies CASLLGGGFYEQYF.

The chain carries TRBV29-1 and TRBJ2-1; no clear D gene. Germline CDR1 and CDR2: SQVTM and ANQGSEA. The CDR3 length is 13 residues. The V end was cut by 6 bases, the J end by 5 bases, with 14 bases between. The DNA for the CDR3 is TGCAGCGTCTCCCCCCTTCGGGACAATGAGCAGTTCTTC. As protein: CSVSPLRDNEQFF.

The chain has TRBV15 and TRBJ2-7, with TRBD2 matching over 14 bases. The CDR3 extends over 13 amino acids. The V and J ends lost 8 bases and 7 bases, in that order; junction bases with no gene match: 4. CDR1 LNHNV and CDR2 YYDKDF come from the germline V gene (reference sequence). The CDR3 sequence is CATSRTSGGEQYF. CDR3 sequence (DNA): TGTGCCACCTCTAGGACTAGCGGGGGGGAGCAGTACTTC.

The chain couples TRBV11-2 to TRBJ2-7, with 9 bases identical to TRBD1. Trimming cost V 1 base and J 2 bases; bases outside gene matches: 3. Germline assignment: CDR1 SGHAT and CDR2 FQNNGV. The CDR3 is 15 residues long. CDR3 protein: CASSLGQGVPYEQYF. In DNA, the CDR3 is TGTGCCAGCAGCTTAGGACAGGGGGTTCCCTACGAGCAGTACTTC.

The V and J genes are TRBV13 and TRBJ2-7; TRBD1 matches at 10 bases. After removal of 2 bases from V and 4 bases from J, the junction contained 5 bases not matched to a gene. The germline V gene has CDR1 PRHDT and CDR2 FYEKMQ (reference sequence). This CDR3 has 15 amino acids. CDR3 protein: CASSLSTGGRYEQYF. The CDR3 DNA is TGTGCCAGCAGCTTATCGACAGGGGGCCGGTACGAGCAGTACTTC. Full variable domain (outside the CDR3, taken from reference TRBV13 and TRBJ2-7): AAGVIQSPRHLIKEKRETATLKCYPIPRHDTVYWYQQGPGQDPQFLISFYEKMQSDKGSIPDRFSAQQFSDYHSELNMSSLELGDSALYFCASSLSTGGRYEQYFGPGTRLTVT.

The V and J genes are TRBV28 and TRBJ1-4; D unresolved. CDR1 and CDR2 from the germline V gene are MDHEN and SYDVKM. The V gene lost 3 bases and the J gene lost 1 base, with 6 bases spanning the gap. The length of the CDR3 is 14 residues. CDR3 nucleotides: TGTGCCAGCAGTTTCCCCAGAACTAATGAAAAACTGTTTTTT. It translates to CASSFPRTNEKLFF.

A remark on this clone: Given the absence of the conserved phenylalanine or tryptophan at the CDR3 end, a read error is likely. The DNA is left out, because the CDR3 cannot be placed on it with certainty; the CDR3 is given as TCRdb lists it. The V gene is TRBV6-5, the J gene TRBJ1-6; the tabulated D call, TRBD1, remains unverified against the DNA. Germline lookup yields CDR1 MNHEY and CDR2 SVGAGI. The CDR3 length is 8 residues, termini included. This CDR3 reads CATRDRVS.

The chain combines TRBV27 with TRBJ2-1; 12 bases map to TRBD2. Looked up from germline, CDR1 is MNHEY and CDR2 is SMNVEV (reference sequence). The CDR3 consists of 20 residues. J gave up 2 bases and V 0 bases, and 11 bases lay outside the gene matches. CDR3 residues: CASSLSVLAGGTKTYNEQFF. The CDR3 nucleotides read TGTGCCAGCAGTTTATCGGTACTAGCGGGAGGAACAAAGACCTACAATGAGCAGTTCTTC.

The V and J genes are TRBV30 and TRBJ1-2; the match to TRBD1 covers 8 bases. The V gene end was trimmed by 0 bases and the J gene end by 13 bases; junction bases not matched to a gene: 13. The CDR3 runs to 14 residues. Germline CDR1 reads GTSNPN; CDR2 reads SVGIG (reference sequence). For the CDR3, the DNA is TGTGCCTGGAGTGTTTCTCCAGGGACAGGATACTGCACCTTC. Translated, it gives CAWSVSPGTGYCTF.

The chain is built from TRBV5-1 and TRBJ1-2, with D possibly matching TRBD1 (6 bases). The CDR3 contains 13 residues. Germline V gene lookup returns CDR1 SGHRS and CDR2 YFSETQ. Trimming pared 5 bases from V and 3 bases from J, leaving 11 bases between. DNA for the CDR3: TGCGCCAGCAGTCCCAACAGGGACTATGGCTACACCTTC. As protein: CASSPNRDYGYTF.

The chain carries TRBV7-2 and TRBJ2-7; D not resolved. CDR1 is SGHTA and CDR2 is FQGNSA in the germline V gene. The CDR3 has 9 amino acids. The CDR3 here is CPLSDEQYF. In DNA form, the CDR3 reads TGTCCCTTATCTGACGAGCAGTACTTC.

Only one count was recorded for this clone. The chain combines TRBV7-6 with TRBJ2-1, with TRBD1 matching 7 bases. Germline CDR1 and CDR2: SGHVS and FNYEAQ. J was trimmed by 8 bases and V by 5 bases; bases with no gene match: 9. The CDR3 has 14 residues. CDR3 coding DNA: TGTGCCAGCAGCCCCGGGGACAGTATCCATGAGCAGTTCTTC. This translates into CASSPGDSIHEQFF.

This clone was picked up a small number of times. The gene calls are TRBV27 and TRBJ1-6; no firm D call. Germline CDR1 reads MNHEY; CDR2 reads SMNVEV (reference sequence). The V and J ends lost 6 bases and 0 bases respectively, with 3 bases between them. CDR3 length: 13 residues. The CDR3 here is CASSFSYNSPLHF. Here the CDR3 DNA reads TGTGCCAGCAGCTTCTCCTATAATTCACCCCTCCACTTT.

The rearrangement uses TRBV5-8 and TRBJ1-2, with D perhaps matching TRBD1 (6 bases). Trimming cost V 7 bases and J 0 bases, with 7 bases left between them. The CDR3 loop spans 12 amino acids. The V gene's germline CDR1 is SGHTS and CDR2 YDEGEE. DNA of the CDR3: TGTGCCAGCTCAGGGGCTAACTATGGCTACACCTTC. It specifies CASSGANYGYTF.

This clone was observed once. The V and J genes are TRBV5-1 and TRBJ2-2; D is possibly TRBD1 (5 bases). V shed 0 bases and J shed 3 bases, with 6 bases lying between them. This CDR3 spans 14 amino acids. The germline CDR1 and CDR2 sequences are SGHRS and YFSETQ. CDR3 region: CASSLGRDTGELFF. The CDR3 DNA is TGCGCCAGCAGCTTGGGCAGGGACACCGGGGAGCTGTTTTTT.

The chain employs TRBV30 and TRBJ1-1; the D is unclear. Trimming shortened V by 3 bases and J by 11 bases, and 13 bases separated the two germline ends. Germline CDR1 GTSNPN, CDR2 SVGIG (reference sequence). The CDR3 has 11 residues. The CDR3, as DNA: TGTGCCTGGAGATTGGGCCTCTACGCTTTCTTT. Translation gives CAWRLGLYAFF.

This rearrangement joins TRBV5-6 to TRBJ2-5, with D tentatively TRBD1 (6 bases). This CDR3 has 15 residues. The germline V and J ends were trimmed by 0 bases and 0 bases, with 9 bases remaining between them. CDR1 is SGHDT and CDR2 is YYEEEE in the germline V gene. The CDR3 protein is CASSLDYRDQETQYF. The CDR3 DNA reads as TGTGCCAGCAGCTTGGATTACAGGGACCAAGAGACCCAGTACTTC.

The rearrangement links TRBV27 to TRBJ2-7; the D gene is possibly TRBD1 (5 bases). The CDR3 length is 15 residues. Trimming left V 5 bases short and J 0 bases short, with 14 bases between. CDR1 and CDR2 from the germline V gene are MNHEY and SMNVEV (reference sequence). CDR3 amino acids: CASSPRQYGSYEQYF. CDR3 in DNA: TGTGCCAGCAGTCCCCGACAGTACGGCTCCTACGAGCAGTACTTC.